These 11 T cell receptor beta chains came from one sample sequenced in a study of blood T cells in healthy people across ages. A sample-barcoded 5' primer and a J-beta primer mix were used in a second PCR of about 7 to 12 cycles. TCRdb processed the 5' RACE reads anew with MiXCR; each CDR3 protein has one entry. The sample includes approximately 350,000 distinct CDR3 sequences, approximately 51% seen only once; the top ten take roughly 51%. The sequenced material came from blood. These receptors all come from a man aged 60 to 69 in good health.

The V and J genes are TRBV7-8 and TRBJ2-3; the match to TRBD2 covers 8 bases. The trim removed 0 bases at V and 8 bases at J, leaving 7 bases unmatched. Germline V lookup: CDR1 SGHVS, CDR2 FQNEAQ. CDR3 length: 15 residues. The CDR3 nucleotides are TGTGCCAGCAGCTTAGCCGGCGGGGGGCTGCTTACGCAGTATTTT. Translation gives CASSLAGGGLLTQYF.

This chain uses TRBV2 with TRBJ1-5; D may be TRBD1 (5 bases). Trimming cost V 3 bases and J 2 bases, with 8 bases left between them. Germline V gene lookup returns CDR1 SNHLY and CDR2 FYNNEI. This CDR3 contains 14 residues. This CDR3 reads CASSEDTRNQPQHF. Here the CDR3 DNA reads TGTGCCAGCAGTGAGGACACCCGCAATCAGCCCCAGCATTTT.

This chain uses TRBV20-1 with TRBJ2-1; 13 nucleotides line up with TRBD2. Trimming took 3 bases from V and 4 from J; bases not matched to a gene: 6. This CDR3 has 16 residues. Germline values: CDR1 DFQATT, CDR2 SNEGSKA (reference sequence). The CDR3 DNA reads TGCAGTGCTAGCTACACGGGACTAGCGGGATACAATGAGCAGTTCTTC. It translates to CSASYTGLAGYNEQFF.

The CDR3 is CASTEGQSNYGYTF. As DNA, the CDR3 is TGTGCCAGCACCGAAGGACAGTCTAACTATGGCTACACCTTC. The chain is built from TRBV7-9 and TRBJ1-2; D is perhaps TRBD1 (6 bases). Germline V gene data show CDR1 as SEHNR and CDR2 as FQNEAQ (reference sequence). The CDR3 is 14 amino acids. V dropped 7 bases and J dropped 0 bases, with 12 bases sitting between them.

The V and J genes are TRBV29-1 and TRBJ1-1; the match to TRBD1 covers 8 bases. The CDR3 contains 19 residues. CDR1 and CDR2 (germline): SQVTM, ANQGSEA. The V and J ends lost 2 bases and 5 bases, in that order; junction bases with no gene match: 22. As DNA, the CDR3 is TGCAGCGTTGAAAGAAGGGACGTTAGGGCAGGGGGCCGAGGAACTGAAGCTTTCTTT. Its protein is CSVERRDVRAGGRGTEAFF.

This clonotype occurred a few times. V gene TRBV4-2 combines with J gene TRBJ1-6, with D perhaps matching TRBD1 (6 bases). The germline gives CDR1 LGHNA, CDR2 YNFKEQ. V was trimmed by 11 bases and J by 5 bases, leaving 13 bases between them. The CDR3 is 13 amino acids. The CDR3 nucleotides read TGTGCCTCCCAGGGGACAAATAATTCACCCCTCCACTTT. It translates to CASQGTNNSPLHF.

This clonotype was recorded only once. Relative to the germline gene, one junction end is altered; a read error may explain this. This rearrangement joins TRBV11-2 to TRBJ2-5, with TRBD2 matching over 11 bases. The CDR3 totals 16 residues. Germline CDR1 reads SGHAT; CDR2 reads FQNNGV. The CDR3: CAISARSSGRANGQYF. CDR3 DNA: TGTGCCATCAGCGCCCGGAGTAGCGGGAGGGCCAATGGGCAGTACTTC.

This clonotype was recorded a few times. This chain joins TRBV10-3 and TRBJ2-1; 9 bases line up with TRBD2. The V segment lost 6 bases and the J segment 5 bases; nucleotides outside the gene matches: 5. Germline lookup yields CDR1 ENHRY and CDR2 SYGVKD. The CDR3 contains 14 residues. For the CDR3, the DNA is TGTGCCATCAGGGCCGGGACTAGCAACAATGAGCAGTTCTTC. It codes for CAIRAGTSNNEQFF.

This clonotype turned up a few times. The chain joins TRBV11-3 to TRBJ2-1; a possible D gene is TRBD2 (6 bases). V was pared by 5 bases and J by 5 bases, with 13 bases between. Germline-derived CDR1 and CDR2 are SGHNT and YENEEA. The CDR3 covers 14 residues. CDR3 protein: CASSRGYLNNEQFF. The CDR3 nucleotides read TGTGCCAGCAGCCGGGGGTACCTTAACAATGAGCAGTTCTTC.

This chain uses TRBV25-1 with TRBJ1-3; tentatively, D is TRBD1 (5 bases). The CDR3 length is 14 residues. Trimming pared 5 bases from V and 2 bases from J, leaving 10 bases between. Per germline, CDR1 MGHDK and CDR2 SYGVNS. The CDR3 DNA follows: TGTGCCAGCAGTCTCCTGGGGGCTGGAAACACCATATATTTT. This encodes CASSLLGAGNTIYF.

The chain recombines TRBV20-1 with TRBJ2-1; D might be TRBD2 (5 bases). CDR1 DFQATT and CDR2 SNEGSKA come from the germline V gene (reference sequence). The CDR3 runs 16 residues. The ends were cut back, 5 bases at V and 0 bases at J, with 17 bases in the middle. The CDR3 DNA follows: TGCAGTGCTCCGATAGGGAGCCCAAACTCCTACAATGAGCAGTTCTTC. This encodes CSAPIGSPNSYNEQFF.